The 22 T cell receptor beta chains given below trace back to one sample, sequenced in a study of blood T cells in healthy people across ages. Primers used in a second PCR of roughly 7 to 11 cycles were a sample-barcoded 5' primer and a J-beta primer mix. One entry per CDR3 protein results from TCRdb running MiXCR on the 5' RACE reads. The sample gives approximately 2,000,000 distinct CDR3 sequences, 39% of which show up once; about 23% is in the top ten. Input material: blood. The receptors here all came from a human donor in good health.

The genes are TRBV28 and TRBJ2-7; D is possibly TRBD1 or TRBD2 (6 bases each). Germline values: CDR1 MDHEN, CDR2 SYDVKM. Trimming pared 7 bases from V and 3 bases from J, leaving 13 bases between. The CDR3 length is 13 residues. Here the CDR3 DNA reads TGTGCCAGCAAAGAGGGGGGAAACTACGAGCAGTACTTC. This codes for CASKEGGNYEQYF. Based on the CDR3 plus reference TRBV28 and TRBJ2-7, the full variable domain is DVKVTQSSRYLVKRTGEKVFLECVQDMDHENMFWYRQDPGLGLRLIYFSYDVKMKEKGDIPEGYSVSREKKERFSLILESASTNQTSMYLCASKEGGNYEQYFGPGTRLTVT.

The DNA for the CDR3 is TGTGCCAGCAGTTTAATGGGGACACCAACAGGGTCTGGCGGCTACACCTTC. Translated, it gives CASSLMGTPTGSGGYTF. The chain recombines TRBV28 with TRBJ1-2; tentative D call: TRBD1 (6 bases). The CDR3 contains 17 residues. Trimming stripped 2 bases from V and 8 bases from J, with 24 bases between. CDR1 is MDHEN and CDR2 is SYDVKM in the germline V gene.

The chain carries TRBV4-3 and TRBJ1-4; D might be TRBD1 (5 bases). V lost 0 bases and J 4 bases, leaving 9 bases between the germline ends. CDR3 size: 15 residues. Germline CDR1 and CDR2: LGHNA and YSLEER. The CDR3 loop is CASSQDRGLNEKLFF. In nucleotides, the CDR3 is TGCGCCAGCAGCCAAGATAGGGGACTTAATGAAAAACTGTTTTTT.

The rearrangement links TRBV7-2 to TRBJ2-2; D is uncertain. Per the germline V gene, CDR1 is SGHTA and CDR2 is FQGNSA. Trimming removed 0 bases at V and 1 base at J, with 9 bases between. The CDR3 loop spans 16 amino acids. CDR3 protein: CASSLAVSMNTGELFF. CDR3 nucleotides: TGTGCCAGCAGCTTAGCGGTCTCCATGAACACCGGGGAGCTGTTTTTT.

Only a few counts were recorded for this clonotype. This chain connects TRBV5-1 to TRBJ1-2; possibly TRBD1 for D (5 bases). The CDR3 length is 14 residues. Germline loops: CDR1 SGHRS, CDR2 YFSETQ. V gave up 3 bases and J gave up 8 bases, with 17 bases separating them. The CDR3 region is CASSSDSYRLGYTF. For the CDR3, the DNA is TGCGCCAGCAGCTCTGACAGCTATCGGCTAGGCTACACCTTC.

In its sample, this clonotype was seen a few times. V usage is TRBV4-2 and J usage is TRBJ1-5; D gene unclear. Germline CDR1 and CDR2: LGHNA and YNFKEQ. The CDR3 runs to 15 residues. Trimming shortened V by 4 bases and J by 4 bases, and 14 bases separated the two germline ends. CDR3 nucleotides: TGTGCCAGCAGCCTCCTGGCGGCGGCGAATCAGCCCCAGCATTTT. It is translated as CASSLLAAANQPQHF.

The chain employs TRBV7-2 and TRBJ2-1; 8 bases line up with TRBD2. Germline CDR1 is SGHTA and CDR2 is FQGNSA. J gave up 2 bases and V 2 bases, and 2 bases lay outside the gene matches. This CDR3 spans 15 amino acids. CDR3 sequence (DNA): TGTGCCAGCAGCTTAATGCGGGGGGCCTACAATGAGCAGTTCTTC. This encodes CASSLMRGAYNEQFF.

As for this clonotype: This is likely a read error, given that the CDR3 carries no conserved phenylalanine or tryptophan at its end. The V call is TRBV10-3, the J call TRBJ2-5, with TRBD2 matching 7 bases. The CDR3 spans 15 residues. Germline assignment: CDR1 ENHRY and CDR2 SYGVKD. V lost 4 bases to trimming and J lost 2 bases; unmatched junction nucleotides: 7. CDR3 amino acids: CAISVNGGDQETQYV. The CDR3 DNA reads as TGTGCCATCAGTGTAAATGGGGGGGATCAAGAGACCCAGTACGTC.

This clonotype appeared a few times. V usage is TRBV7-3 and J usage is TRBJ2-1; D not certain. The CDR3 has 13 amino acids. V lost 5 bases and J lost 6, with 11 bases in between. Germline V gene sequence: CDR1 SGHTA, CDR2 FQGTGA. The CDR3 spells CASSTDPRNEQFF. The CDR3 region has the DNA TGTGCCAGCAGCACGGACCCCCGCAATGAGCAGTTCTTC.

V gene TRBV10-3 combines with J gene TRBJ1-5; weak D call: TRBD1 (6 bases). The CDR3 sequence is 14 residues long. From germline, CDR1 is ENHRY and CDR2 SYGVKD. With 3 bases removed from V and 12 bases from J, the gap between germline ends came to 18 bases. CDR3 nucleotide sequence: TGTGCCATCAGTGAAAGGGGCGAGGGGGACATCCAGCATTTT. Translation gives CAISERGEGDIQHF.

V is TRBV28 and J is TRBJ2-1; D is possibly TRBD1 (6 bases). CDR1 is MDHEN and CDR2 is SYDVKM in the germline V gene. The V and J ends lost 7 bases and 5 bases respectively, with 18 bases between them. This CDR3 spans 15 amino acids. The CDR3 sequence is CASNINGDTNNEQFF. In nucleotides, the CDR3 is TGTGCCAGCAATATTAATGGGGACACCAACAATGAGCAGTTCTTC.

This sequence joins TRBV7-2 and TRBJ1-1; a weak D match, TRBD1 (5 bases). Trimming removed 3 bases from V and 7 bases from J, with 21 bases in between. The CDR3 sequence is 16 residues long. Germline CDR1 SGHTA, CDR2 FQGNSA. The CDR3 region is CASSLTMSRAANEAFF. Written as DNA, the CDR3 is TGTGCCAGCAGCTTGACGATGAGCAGGGCGGCAAATGAAGCTTTCTTT.

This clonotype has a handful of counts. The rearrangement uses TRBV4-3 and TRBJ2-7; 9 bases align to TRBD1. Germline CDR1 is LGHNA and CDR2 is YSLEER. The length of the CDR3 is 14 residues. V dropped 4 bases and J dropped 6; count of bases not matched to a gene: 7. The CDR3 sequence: CASSLLGQGGEQYF. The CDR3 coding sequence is TGCGCCAGCAGCCTATTGGGACAGGGAGGCGAGCAGTACTTC.

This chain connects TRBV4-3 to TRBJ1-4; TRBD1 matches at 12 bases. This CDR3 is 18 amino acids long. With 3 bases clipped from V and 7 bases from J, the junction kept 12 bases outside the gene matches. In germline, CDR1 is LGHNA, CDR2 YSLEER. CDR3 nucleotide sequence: TGCGCCAGCAGCCAGGGTCCCGGGACAGGGGGCGGTCGTGAAAAACTGTTTTTT. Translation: CASSQGPGTGGGREKLFF.

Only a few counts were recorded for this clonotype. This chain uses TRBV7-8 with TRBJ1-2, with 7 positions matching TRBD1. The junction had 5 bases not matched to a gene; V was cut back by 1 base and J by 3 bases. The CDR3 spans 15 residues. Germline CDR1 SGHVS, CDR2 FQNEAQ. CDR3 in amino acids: CASSLDNRGYYGYTF. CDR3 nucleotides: TGTGCCAGCAGCTTAGATAACAGGGGCTACTATGGCTACACCTTC.

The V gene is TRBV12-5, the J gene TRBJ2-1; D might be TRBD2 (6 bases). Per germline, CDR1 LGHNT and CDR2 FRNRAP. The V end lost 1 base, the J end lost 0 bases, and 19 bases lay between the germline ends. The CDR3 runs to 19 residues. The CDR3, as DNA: TGTGCTAGTGGTTTGGACCCCTCGGCGGGGATTCGCTCCTACAATGAGCAGTTCTTC. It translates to CASGLDPSAGIRSYNEQFF.

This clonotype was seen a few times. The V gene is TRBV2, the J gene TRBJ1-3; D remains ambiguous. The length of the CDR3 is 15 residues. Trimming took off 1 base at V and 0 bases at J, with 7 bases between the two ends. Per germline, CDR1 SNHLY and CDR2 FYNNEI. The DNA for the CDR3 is TGTGCCAGCAGTGAAGGCCGAAGCTCTGGAAACACCATATATTTT. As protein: CASSEGRSSGNTIYF. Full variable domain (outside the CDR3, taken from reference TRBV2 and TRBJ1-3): EPEVTQTPSHQVTQMGQEVILRCVPISNHLYFYWYRQILGQKVEFLVSFYNNEISEKSEIFDDQFSVERPDGSNFTLKIRSTKLEDSAMYFCASSEGRSSGNTIYFGEGSWLTVV.

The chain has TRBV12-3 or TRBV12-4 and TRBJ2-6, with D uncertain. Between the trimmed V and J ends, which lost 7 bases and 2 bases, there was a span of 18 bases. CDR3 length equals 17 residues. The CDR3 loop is CASTSTSDQAGANVLTF. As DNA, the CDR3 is TGTGCCAGCACCTCGACTTCCGACCAGGCTGGGGCCAACGTCCTGACTTTC.

CDR3 bases: TGCGCCAGCAGCCAACTGACGATGAAAGATACGCAGTATTTT. Translating gives CASSQLTMKDTQYF. This chain joins TRBV4-1 and TRBJ2-3; unclear D gene. Germline V gene data show CDR1 as MGHRA and CDR2 as YSYEKL. The CDR3 loop spans 14 amino acids. V gave up 2 bases and J gave up 5 bases, with 11 bases separating them.

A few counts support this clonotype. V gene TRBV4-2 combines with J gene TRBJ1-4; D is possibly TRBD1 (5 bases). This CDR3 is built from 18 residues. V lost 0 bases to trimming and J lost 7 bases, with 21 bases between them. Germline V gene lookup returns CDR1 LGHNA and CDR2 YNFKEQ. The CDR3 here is CASSQDQMGRDRTEKLFF. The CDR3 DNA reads TGTGCCAGCAGCCAAGATCAGATGGGCAGGGATAGGACTGAAAAACTGTTTTTT.

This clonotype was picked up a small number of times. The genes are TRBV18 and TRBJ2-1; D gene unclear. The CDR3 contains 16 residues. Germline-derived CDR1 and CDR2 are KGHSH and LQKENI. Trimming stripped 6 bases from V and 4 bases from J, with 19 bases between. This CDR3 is CASSLPGELRYNEQFF. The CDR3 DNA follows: TGTGCCAGCTCCCTCCCAGGCGAATTGCGTTACAATGAGCAGTTCTTC.

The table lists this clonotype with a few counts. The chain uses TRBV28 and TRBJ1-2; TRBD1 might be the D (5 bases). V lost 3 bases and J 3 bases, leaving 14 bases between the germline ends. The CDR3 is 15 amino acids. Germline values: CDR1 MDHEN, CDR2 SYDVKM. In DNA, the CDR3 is TGTGCCAGCAGTTTTGCCGGCCAGGGCTACTATGGCTACACCTTC. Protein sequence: CASSFAGQGYYGYTF.